This T cell receptor beta chain was recovered during a study of blood T cell repertoires in COVID-19. Germline assignment: CDR1 SQVTM and CDR2 ANQGSEA. This CDR3 region has 14 residues. J gave up 5 bases and V 3 bases, and 6 bases lay outside the gene matches. The protocol was immunoSEQ multiplex PCR, while the TCRdb copy is restricted to in-frame clones and leaves out a portion. The sample lists 250,000 to 300,000 clones; 80% to 90% were seen once. Sequenced: peripheral blood. This clonotype was sampled from a woman aged 70-85 years with COVID-19, enrolled during active disease. The J gene is TRBJ1-1, the V gene TRBV29-1, with 10 bases matching TRBD1. The chain's CDR3 is CSVDASGQGTEAFF. CDR3 sequence (DNA): TGCAGCGTTGACGCTTCGGGACAGGGGACTGAAGCTTTCTTT. The full variable domain, its missing parts supplied by reference TRBV29-1 and TRBJ1-1, is SAVISQKPSRDICQRGTSLTIQCQVDSQVTMMFWYRQQPGQSLTLIATANQGSEATYESGFVIDKFPISRPNLTFSTLTVSNMSPEDSSIYLCSVDASGQGTEAFFGQGTRLTVV.